The TCR beta chain described here comes from a study of T cells in Graves' hyperthyroidism and ophthalmopathy. Study results and limitations: Classification by a 13 V-J model distinguished ophthalmopathy from stable hyperthyroidism. Model predictions of ophthalmopathy came a median around 7.1 months before onset.

This clonotype was picked up many times. Its specificity is not known. CDR1 MNHEY and CDR2 SVGAGI come from the germline V gene. This CDR3 has 16 residues. J was trimmed by 9 bases and V by 0 bases; bases with no gene match: 8. Amplified TCR beta CDR3 regions derived from RNA transcripts. The study used the HTBI primer set for a first-round RT-PCR of the TCR CDR3. One entry per CDR3 protein results from TCRdb running MiXCR on the multiplex PCR reads. Among approximately 610,000 distinct CDR3 sequences listed, roughly 15% were seen once. Patients were excluded because of uncontrolled infection, other autoimmune disease, pregnancy or lactation.

The receptor comes from a woman between 40 and 50 years old with Graves' ophthalmopathy. Sequenced material: blood. The gene calls are TRBV6-5 and TRBJ1-2, with 12 bases that match TRBD1. CDR3 coding DNA: TGTGCCAGCAGTTACTCGATGTGGGACAGGGGGCGTCGCTACACCTTC. Translated, it gives CASSYSMWDRGRRYTF.